The next 14 T cell receptor beta chains were all read from a single sample in a study of cytomegalovirus exposure and HLA in healthy donors. The PCR used 60 Vbeta and 13 Jbeta primers. Measured with immunoSEQ multiplex PCR; TCRdb has only the in-frame clones, and not every one. The sample contains some 98,000 clones, around 9.6% of which appear only once. The sequencing sample was made of PBMCs. The receptors here all came from a man aged 50 to 60 in good health and CMV-seropositive.

This clone was detected only a few times. The chain couples TRBV5-1 to TRBJ1-1; D unclear. This CDR3 contains 14 residues. Looked up from germline, CDR1 is SGHRS and CDR2 is YFSETQ. V gave up 1 base and J gave up 1 base, with 8 bases separating them. CDR3 sequence: CASSLSSGNTEAFF. The CDR3 nucleotides are TGCGCCAGCAGCTTGTCGTCGGGGAACACTGAAGCTTTCTTT.

The table lists this clone with a few counts. This chain joins TRBV19 and TRBJ2-3; weak D call: TRBD2 (6 bases). CDR1 is LNHDA, CDR2 SQIVND, per germline (reference sequence). The V gene lost 5 bases and the J gene lost 0 bases, with 21 bases spanning the gap. The CDR3 contains 18 residues. The CDR3 is CASSSPSHRDSSTDTQYF. The CDR3 DNA reads TGTGCCAGTAGTTCCCCCTCTCACCGGGACTCAAGCACAGATACGCAGTATTTT.

This clone was seen a handful of times. The chain recombines TRBV11-2 with TRBJ2-3; tentatively, D is TRBD2 (6 bases). Trimming took off 4 bases at V and 2 bases at J, with 10 bases between the two ends. The CDR3 length is 14 residues. Germline loops: CDR1 SGHAT, CDR2 FQNNGV. As DNA, the CDR3 is TGTGCCAGCAGCTCGACTAGGAACACAGATACGCAGTATTTT. Translated: CASSSTRNTDTQYF. The whole variable domain, filled in from reference TRBV11-2 and TRBJ2-3, reads EAGVAQSPRYKIIEKRQSVAFWCNPISGHATLYWYQQILGQGPKLLIQFQNNGVVDDSQLPKDRFSAERLKGVDSTLKIQPAKLEDSAVYLCASSSTRNTDTQYFGPGTRLTVL.

The chain has TRBV5-1 and TRBJ2-7; the match to TRBD1 covers 8 bases. The CDR3 consists of 15 residues. Unmatched junction bases numbered 10, after V lost 3 bases and J lost 5 bases. CDR1 and CDR2 from the germline V gene are SGHRS and YFSETQ. CDR3 coding DNA: TGCGCCAGCAGCTCAAAGGGACAGGAACAACACGAGCAGTACTTC. The encoded protein is CASSSKGQEQHEQYF.

This clone has only a few counts. The chain carries TRBV10-3 and TRBJ2-1, with 7 bases fitting TRBD2. With V trimmed by 1 base and J by 7 bases, 10 bases remained unmatched. CDR1 is ENHRY, CDR2 SYGVKD, per germline. The CDR3 sequence is 16 residues long. CDR3 DNA sequence: TGTGCCATCAGTGAGTGGGTGGGAGGGCCGGGAAATGAGCAGTTCTTC. Translated: CAISEWVGGPGNEQFF.

This clone was found a few times. This rearrangement joins TRBV6-1 to TRBJ1-5; no reliable D call. The germline V gene encodes CDR1 MNHNS and CDR2 SASEGT. V was clipped by 6 bases and J by 5 bases, with 11 bases between them. The CDR3 has 13 residues. The CDR3 bases are TGTGCCAGCAGGGGCTCGAGGGATCAGCCCCAGCATTTT. Protein product: CASRGSRDQPQHF.

This clone was recorded a few times. The chain employs TRBV6-5 and TRBJ1-2; D is perhaps TRBD1 (6 bases). V was clipped by 7 bases and J by 6 bases, with 18 bases between them. CDR1 is MNHEY, CDR2 SVGAGI, per germline. The CDR3 consists of 14 residues. Here the CDR3 DNA reads TGTGCCAGCACCTTACAGGGTGGAAAGGATGGCTACACCTTC. It yields the protein CASTLQGGKDGYTF.

This clone has a handful of counts. This chain joins TRBV11-2 and TRBJ1-4; TRBD1 matches at 7 bases. There are 16 residues in the CDR3. The J segment lost 3 bases and the V segment lost 5 bases, leaving 9 bases of the junction unmatched. Germline V gene lookup returns CDR1 SGHAT and CDR2 FQNNGV. Here the CDR3 DNA reads TGTGCCAGCAGCCCGATGGTTGGACAGGCTAATGAAAAACTGTTTTTT. Protein product: CASSPMVGQANEKLFF.

This clone came up a few times. The V call is TRBV28, the J call TRBJ2-1; perhaps TRBD1 as D (6 bases). The CDR3 totals 13 residues. V gave up 5 bases and J gave up 8 bases, with 13 bases separating them. Germline V gives CDR1 MDHEN, CDR2 SYDVKM. The CDR3 here is CASSPTGPHEQFF. The CDR3, as DNA: TGTGCCAGCAGTCCGACAGGCCCACATGAGCAGTTCTTC. Together with reference TRBV28 and TRBJ2-1, the CDR3 gives the full variable domain: DVKVTQSSRYLVKRTGEKVFLECVQDMDHENMFWYRQDPGLGLRLIYFSYDVKMKEKGDIPEGYSVSREKKERFSLILESASTNQTSMYLCASSPTGPHEQFFGPGTRLTVL.

V is TRBV5-1 and J is TRBJ2-1; 7 nucleotides align to TRBD1. In germline, CDR1 is SGHRS, CDR2 YFSETQ. The CDR3 covers 17 residues. After removal of 0 bases from V and 15 bases from J, the junction contained 21 bases not matched to a gene. This CDR3 is CASSLGVDRPTMATVFF. The CDR3 bases are TGCGCCAGCAGCTTGGGGGTGGACAGGCCCACCATGGCGACCGTGTTCTTC.

This clone showed up just once. One junction end does not reproduce the germline sequence, and a read error may be involved. V is TRBV4-1 and J is TRBJ2-1; 7 bases are a match to TRBD2. The CDR3 sequence is 15 residues long. Germline-derived CDR1 and CDR2 are MGHRA and YSYEKL. CDR3 nucleotide sequence: TGCGCCAGCAGCCCTACTAGCGAATCCTACAATGAGCACTTCTTC. Protein: CASSPTSESYNEHFF.

This chain links TRBV30 with TRBJ1-4; D may be TRBD1 (5 bases). Germline CDR1 GTSNPN, CDR2 SVGIG (reference sequence). V shed 2 bases and J shed 6 bases, with 10 bases lying between them. The CDR3 contains 13 residues. CDR3 protein: CAWSQGKYEKLFF. The CDR3 DNA reads TGTGCCTGGAGTCAGGGCAAATATGAAAAACTGTTTTTT.

The rearrangement links TRBV6-5 to TRBJ1-1; D might be TRBD1 (5 bases). Per the germline V gene, CDR1 is MNHEY and CDR2 is SVGAGI. This CDR3 is 15 amino acids long. V dropped 4 bases and J dropped 2 bases, with 14 bases sitting between them. The DNA of the CDR3 is TGTGCCAGCAGTTGGCGGGGGGAGAGAAACACTGAAGCTTTCTTT. It encodes CASSWRGERNTEAFF.

The table lists this clone with a few counts. The CDR3 spells CASSQQPAAGAGNTIYF. CDR3 in DNA: TGTGCCAGCAGCCAACAGCCTGCGGCGGGTGCTGGAAACACCATATATTTT. The V and J genes are TRBV14 and TRBJ1-3; no clear D. The CDR3 is 17 residues long. From germline, CDR1 is SGHDN and CDR2 FVKESK. Trimming cost V 2 bases and J 2 bases, with 16 bases left between them.